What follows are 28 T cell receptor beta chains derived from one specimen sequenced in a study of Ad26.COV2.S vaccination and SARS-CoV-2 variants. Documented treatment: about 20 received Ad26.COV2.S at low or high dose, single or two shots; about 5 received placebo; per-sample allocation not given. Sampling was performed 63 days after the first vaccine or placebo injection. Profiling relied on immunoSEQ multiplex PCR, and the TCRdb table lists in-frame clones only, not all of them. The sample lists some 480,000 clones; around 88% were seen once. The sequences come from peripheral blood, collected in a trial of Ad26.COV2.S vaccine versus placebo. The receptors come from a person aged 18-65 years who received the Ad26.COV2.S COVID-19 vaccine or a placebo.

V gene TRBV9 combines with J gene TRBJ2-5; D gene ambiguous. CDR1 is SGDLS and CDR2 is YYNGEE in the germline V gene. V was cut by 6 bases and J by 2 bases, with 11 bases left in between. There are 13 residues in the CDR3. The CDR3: CASNWPPQETQYF. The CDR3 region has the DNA TGTGCCAGCAATTGGCCGCCGCAAGAGACCCAGTACTTC.

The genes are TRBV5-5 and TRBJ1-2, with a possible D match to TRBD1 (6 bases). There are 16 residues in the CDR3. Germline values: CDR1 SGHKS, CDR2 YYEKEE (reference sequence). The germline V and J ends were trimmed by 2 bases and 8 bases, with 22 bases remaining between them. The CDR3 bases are TGTGCCAGCAGCTTCTCCTCAGGCGGGGGGCACGAGGGCTACACCTTC. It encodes CASSFSSGGGHEGYTF.

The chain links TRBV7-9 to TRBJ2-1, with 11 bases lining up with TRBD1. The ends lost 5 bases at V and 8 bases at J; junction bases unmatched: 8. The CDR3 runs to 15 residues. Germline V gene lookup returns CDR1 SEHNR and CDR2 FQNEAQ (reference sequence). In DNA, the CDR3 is TGTGCCAGCAGCCCCAGGACAGGGGGCTCAGATGAGCAGTTCTTC. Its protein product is CASSPRTGGSDEQFF. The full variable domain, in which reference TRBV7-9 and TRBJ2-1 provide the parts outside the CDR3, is DTGVSQNPRHKITKRGQNVTFRCDPISEHNRLYWYRQTLGQGPEFLTYFQNEAQLEKSRLLSDRFSAERPKGSFSTLEIQRTEQGDSAMYLCASSPRTGGSDEQFFGPGTRLTVL.

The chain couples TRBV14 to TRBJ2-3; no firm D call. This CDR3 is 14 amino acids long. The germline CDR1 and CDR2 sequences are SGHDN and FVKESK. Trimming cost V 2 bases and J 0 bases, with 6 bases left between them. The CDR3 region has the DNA TGTGCCAGCAGCCAACTCGTCAGCACAGATACGCAGTATTTT. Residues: CASSQLVSTDTQYF.

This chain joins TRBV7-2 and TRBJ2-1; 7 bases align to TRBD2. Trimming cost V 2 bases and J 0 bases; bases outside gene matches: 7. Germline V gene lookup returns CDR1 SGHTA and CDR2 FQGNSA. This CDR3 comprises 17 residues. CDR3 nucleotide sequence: TGTGCCAGCAGCTTATTCCCTAGCGGTAGCTCCTACAATGAGCAGTTCTTC. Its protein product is CASSLFPSGSSYNEQFF.

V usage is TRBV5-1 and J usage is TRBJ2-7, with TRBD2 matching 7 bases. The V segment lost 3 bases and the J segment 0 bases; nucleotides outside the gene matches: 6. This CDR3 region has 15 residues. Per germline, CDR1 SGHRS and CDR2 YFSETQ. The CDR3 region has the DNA TGCGCCAGCAGCTCCCAACCGGGGGGCTCCTACGAGCAGTACTTC. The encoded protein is CASSSQPGGSYEQYF. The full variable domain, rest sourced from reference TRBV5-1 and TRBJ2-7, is KAGVTQTPRYLIKTRGQQVTLSCSPISGHRSVSWYQQTPGQGLQFLFEYFSETQRNKGNFPGRFSGRQFSNSRSEMNVSTLELGDSALYLCASSSQPGGSYEQYFGPGTRLTVT.

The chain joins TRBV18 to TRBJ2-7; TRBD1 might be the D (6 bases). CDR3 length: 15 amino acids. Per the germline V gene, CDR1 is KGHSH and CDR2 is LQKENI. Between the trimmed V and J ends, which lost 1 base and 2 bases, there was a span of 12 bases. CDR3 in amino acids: CASSPLLTGAYEQYF. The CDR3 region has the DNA TGTGCCAGCTCACCACTTTTGACAGGTGCCTACGAGCAGTACTTC.

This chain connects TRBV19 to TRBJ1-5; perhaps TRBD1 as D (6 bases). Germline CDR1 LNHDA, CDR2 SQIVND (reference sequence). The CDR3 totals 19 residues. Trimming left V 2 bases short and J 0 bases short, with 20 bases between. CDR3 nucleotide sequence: TGTGCCAGTAGTATAAGGGCCCGGGGGGCCTCCAATAGCAATCAGCCCCAGCATTTT. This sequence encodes CASSIRARGASNSNQPQHF.

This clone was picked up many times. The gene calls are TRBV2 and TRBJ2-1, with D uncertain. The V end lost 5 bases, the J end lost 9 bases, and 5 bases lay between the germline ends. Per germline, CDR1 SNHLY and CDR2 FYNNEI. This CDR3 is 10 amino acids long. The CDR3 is CASSSVEQFF. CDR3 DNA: TGTGCCAGCAGTTCGGTTGAGCAGTTCTTC.

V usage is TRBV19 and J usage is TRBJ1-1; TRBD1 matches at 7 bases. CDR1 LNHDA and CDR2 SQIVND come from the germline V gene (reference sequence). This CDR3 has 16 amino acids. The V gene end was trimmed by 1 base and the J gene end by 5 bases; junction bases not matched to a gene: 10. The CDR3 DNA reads TGTGCCAGTAGTATAGGGCCAGGGGGAATGTGGACTGAAGCTTTCTTT. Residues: CASSIGPGGMWTEAFF.

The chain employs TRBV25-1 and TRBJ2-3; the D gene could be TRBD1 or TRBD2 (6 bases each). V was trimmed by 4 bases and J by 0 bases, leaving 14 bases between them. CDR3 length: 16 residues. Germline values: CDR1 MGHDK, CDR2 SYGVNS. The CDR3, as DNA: TGTGCCAGCAGTGCTGGAGGGACACTAAGCACAGATACGCAGTATTTT. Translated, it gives CASSAGGTLSTDTQYF.

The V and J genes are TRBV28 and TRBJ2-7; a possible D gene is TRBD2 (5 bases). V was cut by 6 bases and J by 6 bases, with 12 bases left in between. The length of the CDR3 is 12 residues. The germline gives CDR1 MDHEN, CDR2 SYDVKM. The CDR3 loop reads CASSTRAAEQYF. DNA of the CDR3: TGTGCCAGCAGCACGCGGGCTGCCGAGCAGTACTTC.

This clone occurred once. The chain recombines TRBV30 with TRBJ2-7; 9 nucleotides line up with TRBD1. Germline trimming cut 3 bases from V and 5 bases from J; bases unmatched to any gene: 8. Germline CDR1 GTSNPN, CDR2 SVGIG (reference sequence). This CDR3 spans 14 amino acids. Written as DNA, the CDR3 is TGTGCCTGGAGGAGGACAGGGGCTTGGCACGAGCAGTACTTC. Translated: CAWRRTGAWHEQYF.

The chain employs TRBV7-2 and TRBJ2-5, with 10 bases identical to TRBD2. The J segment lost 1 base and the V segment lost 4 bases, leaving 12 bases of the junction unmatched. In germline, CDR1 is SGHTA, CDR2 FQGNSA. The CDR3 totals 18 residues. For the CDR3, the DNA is TGTGCCAGCAGCTCCAGGGGGGGACTAGCGTTCTTCCAAGAGACCCAGTACTTC. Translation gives CASSSRGGLAFFQETQYF.

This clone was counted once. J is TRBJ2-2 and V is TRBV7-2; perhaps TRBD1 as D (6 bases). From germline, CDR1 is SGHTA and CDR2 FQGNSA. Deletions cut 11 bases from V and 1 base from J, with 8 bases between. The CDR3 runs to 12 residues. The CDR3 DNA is TGTGCCCGGGGACAGAACACCGGGGAGCTGTTTTTT. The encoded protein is CARGQNTGELFF. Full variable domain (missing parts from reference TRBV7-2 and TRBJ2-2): GAGVSQSPSNKVTEKGKDVELRCDPISGHTALYWYRQSLGQGLEFLIYFQGNSAPDKSGLPSDRFSAERTGGSVSTLTIQRTQQEDSAVYLCARGQNTGELFFGEGSRLTVL.

CDR3 protein: CASGGTGSTDTQYF. The CDR3 bases are TGTGCCAGCGGCGGGACAGGGAGCACAGATACGCAGTATTTT. The V gene is TRBV5-6, the J gene TRBJ2-3; the match to TRBD1 covers 9 bases. The CDR3 totals 14 residues. V was clipped by 7 bases and J by 0 bases; unmatched bases: 3. CDR1 and CDR2 from the germline V gene are SGHDT and YYEEEE.

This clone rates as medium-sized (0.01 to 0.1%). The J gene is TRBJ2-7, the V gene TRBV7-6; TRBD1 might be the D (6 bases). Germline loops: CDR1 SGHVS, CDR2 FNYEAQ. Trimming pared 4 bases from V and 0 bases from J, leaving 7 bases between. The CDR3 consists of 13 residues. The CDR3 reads CASSSDSSYEQYF. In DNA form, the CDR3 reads TGTGCCAGCAGCTCGGACAGCTCCTACGAGCAGTACTTC.

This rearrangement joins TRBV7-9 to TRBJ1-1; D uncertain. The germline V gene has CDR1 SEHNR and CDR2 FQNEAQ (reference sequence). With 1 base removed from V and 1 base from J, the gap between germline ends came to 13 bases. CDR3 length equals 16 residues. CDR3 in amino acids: CASSLGTQAANTEAFF. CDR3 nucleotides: TGTGCCAGCAGCTTAGGGACCCAGGCCGCGAACACTGAAGCTTTCTTT.

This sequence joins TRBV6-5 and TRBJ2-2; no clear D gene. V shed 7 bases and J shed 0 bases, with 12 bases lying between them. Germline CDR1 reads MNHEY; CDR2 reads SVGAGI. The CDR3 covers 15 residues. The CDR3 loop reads CASKVGATNTGELFF. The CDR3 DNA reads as TGTGCCAGCAAAGTAGGAGCCACGAACACCGGGGAGCTGTTTTTT.

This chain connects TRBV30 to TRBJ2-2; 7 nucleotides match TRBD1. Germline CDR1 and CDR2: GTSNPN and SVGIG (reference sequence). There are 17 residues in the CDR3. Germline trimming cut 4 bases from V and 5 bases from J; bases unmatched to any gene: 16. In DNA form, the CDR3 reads TGTGCCTGGACCCCCGTTACAGGGGCCTCGAGGACCGGGGAGCTGTTTTTT. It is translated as CAWTPVTGASRTGELFF. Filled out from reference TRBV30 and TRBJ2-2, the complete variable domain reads SQTIHQWPATLVQPVGSPLSLECTVEGTSNPNLYWYRQAAGRGLQLLFYSVGIGQISSEVPQNLSASRPQDRQFILSSKKLLLSDSGFYLCAWTPVTGASRTGELFFGEGSRLTVL.

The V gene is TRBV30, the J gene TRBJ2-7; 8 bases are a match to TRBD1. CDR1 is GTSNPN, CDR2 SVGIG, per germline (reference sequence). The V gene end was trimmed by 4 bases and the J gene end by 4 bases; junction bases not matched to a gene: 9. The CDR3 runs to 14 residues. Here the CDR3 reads CAWNRGDGEYEQYF. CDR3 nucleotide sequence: TGTGCCTGGAACAGGGGGGATGGTGAGTACGAGCAGTACTTC.

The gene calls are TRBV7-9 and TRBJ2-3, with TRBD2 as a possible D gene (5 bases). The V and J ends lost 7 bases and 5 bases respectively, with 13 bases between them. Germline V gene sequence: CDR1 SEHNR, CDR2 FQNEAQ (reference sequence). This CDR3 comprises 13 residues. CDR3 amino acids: CASTQDLGDTQYF. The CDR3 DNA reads TGTGCCAGCACCCAGGACTTGGGAGATACGCAGTATTTT.

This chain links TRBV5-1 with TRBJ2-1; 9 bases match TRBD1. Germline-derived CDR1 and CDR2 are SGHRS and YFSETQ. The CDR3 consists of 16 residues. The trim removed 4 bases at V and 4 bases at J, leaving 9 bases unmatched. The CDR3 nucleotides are TGCGCCAGCAGCCTCCTACAGGGGGCGGGATACAATGAGCAGTTCTTC. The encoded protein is CASSLLQGAGYNEQFF.

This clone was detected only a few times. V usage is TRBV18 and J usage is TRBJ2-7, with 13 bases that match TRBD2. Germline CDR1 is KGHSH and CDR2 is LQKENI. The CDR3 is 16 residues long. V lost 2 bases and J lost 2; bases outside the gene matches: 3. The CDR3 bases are TGTGCCAGCTCACCAGGAGGGACTAGCGGGACCTACGAGCAGTACTTC. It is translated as CASSPGGTSGTYEQYF.

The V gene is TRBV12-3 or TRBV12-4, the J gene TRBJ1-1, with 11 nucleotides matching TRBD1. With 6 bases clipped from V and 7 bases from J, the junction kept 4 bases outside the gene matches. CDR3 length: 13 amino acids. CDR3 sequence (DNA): TGTGCCAGCAGCGGGGACAGGGGGTTTGAAGCTTTCTTT. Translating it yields CASSGDRGFEAFF.

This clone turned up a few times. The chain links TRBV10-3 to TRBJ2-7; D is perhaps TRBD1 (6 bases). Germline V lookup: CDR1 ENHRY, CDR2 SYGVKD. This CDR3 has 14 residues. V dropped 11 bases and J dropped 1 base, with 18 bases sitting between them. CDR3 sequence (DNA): TGTGCCTCCTCGGGACACGTAACTTCCTACGAGCAGTACTTC. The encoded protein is CASSGHVTSYEQYF.

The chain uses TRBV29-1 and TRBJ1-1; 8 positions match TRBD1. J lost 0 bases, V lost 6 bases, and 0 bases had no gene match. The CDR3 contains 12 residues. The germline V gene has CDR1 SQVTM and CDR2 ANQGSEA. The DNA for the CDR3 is TGCAGCGTGGACAGGGTGAACACTGAAGCTTTCTTT. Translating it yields CSVDRVNTEAFF.

CDR3 residues: CASSIYGELNTEAFF. CDR3 bases: TGTGCCAGTAGTATCTATGGGGAATTGAACACTGAAGCTTTCTTT. The chain employs TRBV19 and TRBJ1-1, with unresolved D. The V end was cut by 3 bases, the J end by 0 bases, with 11 bases between. The germline V gene encodes CDR1 LNHDA and CDR2 SQIVND (reference sequence). This CDR3 spans 15 amino acids.